This T cell receptor (beta chain) was profiled in a study of T-cell memory formation after mild COVID-19. This clonotype rates as medium-sized. Its antigen is currently unknown. 5'RACE primed from the constant segment yielded TCR alpha and TCR beta cDNA libraries bearing sample barcodes and UMIs. TCRdb reprocessed the 5' RACE reads via MiXCR and lists one record per CDR3 protein. The sample records 200,000 to 250,000 distinct CDR3 sequences, 9.5% being singletons. Study observations and caveats: Clones that got smaller from day 15 to 85 had even CD4/CD8, while clones growing later tipped toward CD4+.

The CDR3 sequence is 15 residues long. Germline assignment: CDR1 SGHRS and CDR2 YFSETQ. V shed 0 bases and J 4 bases; nucleotides not matched to a gene: 6. Sequenced input: PBMCs or a T cell subset sorted from them (not recorded which). This chain connects TRBV5-1 to TRBJ1-1, with 7 bases fitting TRBD1. The TCR sequence derives from a man between 18 and 35 years old who had mild COVID-19 (a few samples of this study predate the infection). Cell type and time point are not known. The CDR3, as DNA: TGCGCCAGCAGCTTGGGGGACAGAATCCCCACTGAAGCTTTCTTT. This gives the protein CASSLGDRIPTEAFF.